These 18 T cell receptor beta chains share one sample of origin, sequenced in a study of control samples from healthy donors and cancer patients. Clones were sequenced by immunoSEQ multiplex PCR, and TCRdb holds only the in-frame ones, with some missing. Seen here are approximately 150,000 clones, around nine tenths observed once, and the top ten hold around 4.6%. The sequenced material came from blood. The receptors stem from a man aged 30-40 years in good health.

This clone showed up just once. This rearrangement joins TRBV27 to TRBJ2-7, with 7 bases lining up with TRBD2. The CDR3 runs to 14 residues. The V gene end was trimmed by 3 bases and the J gene end by 0 bases; junction bases not matched to a gene: 2. Germline CDR1 is MNHEY and CDR2 is SMNVEV (reference sequence). CDR3 DNA: TGTGCCAGCAGTTTGGGGGGGAGCTCCTACGAGCAGTACTTC. Residues: CASSLGGSSYEQYF.

The chain joins TRBV4-3 to TRBJ2-3; D may be TRBD1 or TRBD2 (5 bases each). The CDR3 spans 16 residues. Germline CDR1 LGHNA, CDR2 YSLEER. V dropped 1 base and J dropped 0 bases, with 11 bases sitting between them. This CDR3 is CASSQVPGPSTDTQYF. CDR3 in DNA: TGCGCCAGCAGCCAAGTTCCGGGGCCCAGCACAGATACGCAGTATTTT.

The CDR3 protein is CASSYSRYEAASGYTF. DNA of the CDR3: TGTGCCAGCAGTTACTCGAGATATGAGGCGGCGTCCGGCTACACCTTC. The rearrangement uses TRBV6-5 and TRBJ1-2; unclear D gene. The CDR3 totals 16 residues. Deletions cut 0 bases from V and 8 bases from J, with 19 bases between. The germline gives CDR1 MNHEY, CDR2 SVGAGI.

This clone was detected a few times. This chain connects TRBV2 to TRBJ2-3; D is uncertain. Between the trimmed V and J ends, which lost 8 bases and 2 bases, there was a span of 8 bases. The CDR3 loop spans 12 amino acids. CDR1 and CDR2 from the germline V gene are SNHLY and FYNNEI. In DNA form, the CDR3 reads TGTGCCAGCGCCGCTTACACAGATACGCAGTATTTT. This translates into CASAAYTDTQYF.

The table lists this clone with a few counts. This chain connects TRBV2 to TRBJ1-4; a weak D match, TRBD1 (6 bases). From germline, CDR1 is SNHLY and CDR2 FYNNEI. CDR3 length: 15 amino acids. V lost 3 bases to trimming and J lost 0 bases, with 8 bases between them. Here the CDR3 DNA reads TGTGCCAGCAGTGAGGACAGCACAACTAATGAAAAACTGTTTTTT. Protein product: CASSEDSTTNEKLFF.

The chain links TRBV4-3 to TRBJ1-6; D unclear. This CDR3 spans 16 amino acids. With 0 bases removed from V and 5 bases from J, the gap between germline ends came to 11 bases. Germline CDR1 is LGHNA and CDR2 is YSLEER. The CDR3 loop is CASSQDPTRDNSPLHF. CDR3 DNA sequence: TGCGCCAGCAGCCAAGATCCAACCCGGGATAATTCACCCCTCCACTTT.

The chain is built from TRBV30 and TRBJ1-5, with D possibly TRBD1 on 6 matching bases. CDR1 GTSNPN and CDR2 SVGIG come from the germline V gene (reference sequence). There are 16 residues in the CDR3. V was clipped by 2 bases and J by 5 bases, with 19 bases between them. CDR3 residues: CAWSRDRSGSYQPQHF. The CDR3 DNA sequence: TGTGCCTGGAGTAGAGACAGGTCGGGATCCTATCAGCCCCAGCATTTT.

This clone was observed a single time. The genes are TRBV4-1 and TRBJ1-4, with 7 bases that match TRBD1. The CDR3 runs to 18 residues. V gave up 4 bases and J gave up 7 bases; unmatched junction bases: 18. CDR1 is MGHRA, CDR2 YSYEKL, per germline. Here the CDR3 reads CASSRAPLTQGDFEKLFF. The CDR3 region has the DNA TGCGCCAGCAGCCGGGCTCCTCTAACCCAGGGGGATTTTGAAAAACTGTTTTTT.

The gene calls are TRBV7-3 and TRBJ1-1; TRBD1 is a possible D gene (5 bases). The germline V gene has CDR1 SGHTA and CDR2 FQGTGA. This CDR3 region has 13 residues. V lost 5 bases and J 1 base, leaving 8 bases between the germline ends. CDR3: CASSPRGNTEAFF. CDR3 sequence (DNA): TGTGCCAGCAGCCCAAGGGGGAACACTGAAGCTTTCTTT.

The gene calls are TRBV9 and TRBJ1-1; D ambiguous. Per germline, CDR1 SGDLS and CDR2 YYNGEE. CDR3 length: 13 residues. Trimming removed 3 bases at V and 3 bases at J, with 9 bases between. The DNA of the CDR3 is TGTGCCAGCAGCGAAACTGGCGACACTGAAGCTTTCTTT. This codes for CASSETGDTEAFF.

This chain links TRBV13 with TRBJ2-5; D is possibly TRBD2 (6 bases). Per the germline V gene, CDR1 is PRHDT and CDR2 is FYEKMQ (reference sequence). Deletions cut 5 bases from V and 5 bases from J, with 15 bases between. The CDR3 is made up of 14 amino acids. CDR3 region: CASSPYGSIETQYF. The CDR3 nucleotides read TGTGCCAGCAGCCCCTACGGGAGTATCGAGACCCAGTACTTC.

The rearrangement links TRBV5-6 to TRBJ1-1, with 9 nucleotides matching TRBD1. This CDR3 contains 13 residues. The ends lost 6 bases at V and 10 bases at J; junction bases unmatched: 10. CDR1 and CDR2 (germline): SGHDT, YYEEEE. CDR3 loop: CASTRGTGKVAFF. The CDR3 DNA reads as TGTGCCAGCACCCGGGGGACAGGGAAAGTAGCTTTCTTT.

The V and J genes are TRBV6-5 and TRBJ2-3; tentatively, D is TRBD2 (5 bases). Per germline, CDR1 MNHEY and CDR2 SVGAGI. The CDR3 is 14 amino acids. The V end was cut by 7 bases, the J end by 0 bases, with 11 bases between. The CDR3 coding sequence is TGTGCCAGCACCTTTGCGGGTAGCACAGATACGCAGTATTTT. As protein: CASTFAGSTDTQYF.

The V gene is TRBV7-9, the J gene TRBJ2-5; 8 bases fit TRBD2. This CDR3 region has 16 residues. The germline gives CDR1 SEHNR, CDR2 FQNEAQ (reference sequence). J was trimmed by 5 bases and V by 11 bases; bases with no gene match: 19. The chain's CDR3 is CALGLSGAGGRETQYF. Written as DNA, the CDR3 is TGTGCCCTTGGTCTTTCAGGGGCGGGAGGAAGGGAGACCCAGTACTTC. Based on the CDR3 plus reference TRBV7-9 and TRBJ2-5, the full variable domain is DTGVSQNPRHKITKRGQNVTFRCDPISEHNRLYWYRQTLGQGPEFLTYFQNEAQLEKSRLLSDRFSAERPKGSFSTLEIQRTEQGDSAMYLCALGLSGAGGRETQYFGPGTRLLVL.

The gene calls are TRBV7-3 and TRBJ2-2; 7 bases match TRBD1. Germline V gene sequence: CDR1 SGHTA, CDR2 FQGTGA. The V gene end was trimmed by 1 base and the J gene end by 5 bases; junction bases not matched to a gene: 4. This CDR3 is 15 amino acids long. In DNA form, the CDR3 reads TGTGCCAGCAGCTTAAAGGCAGGGGGTACCGGGGAGCTGTTTTTT. Translating it yields CASSLKAGGTGELFF.

The chain couples TRBV6-5 to TRBJ1-1; tentatively, D is TRBD1 (6 bases). The germline V gene has CDR1 MNHEY and CDR2 SVGAGI. The V gene lost 6 bases and the J gene lost 3 bases, with 17 bases spanning the gap. The CDR3 is 15 residues long. CDR3 protein: CASRKTGTYDTEAFF. The CDR3, as DNA: TGTGCCAGCAGGAAAACAGGGACGTACGACACTGAAGCTTTCTTT.

The chain links TRBV7-9 to TRBJ1-1; no firm D call. The germline V gene has CDR1 SEHNR and CDR2 FQNEAQ (reference sequence). The CDR3 runs 12 residues. The V end lost 4 bases, the J end lost 8 bases, and 11 bases lay between the germline ends. The CDR3 nucleotides read TGTGCCAGCAGCTCGGTAATCTGGGAAGCTTTCTTT. It yields the protein CASSSVIWEAFF.

V usage is TRBV12-3 or TRBV12-4 and J usage is TRBJ1-5, with TRBD1 matching over 7 bases. The V and J ends lost 5 bases and 4 bases, in that order; junction bases with no gene match: 2. CDR3 length: 13 residues. CDR3 DNA sequence: TGTGCCAGCAGTGTACAGGGGAATCAGCCCCAGCATTTT. This encodes CASSVQGNQPQHF.